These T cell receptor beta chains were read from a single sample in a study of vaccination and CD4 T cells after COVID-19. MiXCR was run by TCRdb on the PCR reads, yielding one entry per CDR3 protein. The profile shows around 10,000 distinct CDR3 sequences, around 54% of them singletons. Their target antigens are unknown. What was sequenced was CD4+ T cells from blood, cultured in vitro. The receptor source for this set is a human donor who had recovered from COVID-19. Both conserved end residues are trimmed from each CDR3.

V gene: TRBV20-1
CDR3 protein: SARMGRVAGGYNEQF

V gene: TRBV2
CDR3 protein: ASSKGQGAHT

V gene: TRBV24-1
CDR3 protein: ATAGHQNYGYT

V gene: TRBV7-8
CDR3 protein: ASSPGGGVQPQH

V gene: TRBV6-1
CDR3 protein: ASSDAGSGNSPLH

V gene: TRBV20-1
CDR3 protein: SAPNRGLPNYGYT

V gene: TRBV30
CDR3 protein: AWSGGQRNNEQF

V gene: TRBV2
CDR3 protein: ASRGQYSNQPQH

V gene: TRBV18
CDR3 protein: ASSPPSGDQPQH

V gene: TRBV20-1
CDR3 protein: SARDIAWLAGTTDTQY

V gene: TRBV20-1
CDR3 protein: SAAGQAANYGYT

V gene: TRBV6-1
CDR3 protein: ASSRGQGMNTEAF

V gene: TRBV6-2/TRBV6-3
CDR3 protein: ASSSHRQGNSNQPQH

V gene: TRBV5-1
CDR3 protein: ASSSPGLRTTGELF

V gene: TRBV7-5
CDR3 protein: ISVPEARQGVDGNQPQH

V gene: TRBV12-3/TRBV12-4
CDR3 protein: ASSQWTAGETQY

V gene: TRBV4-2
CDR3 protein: ASSQDSVGGTGEQF

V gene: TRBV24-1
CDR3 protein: ATSDSRKGNYGYT

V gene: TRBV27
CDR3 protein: ASSLQGWTGVGYT

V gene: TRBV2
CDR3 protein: ASSAELRDSFSYGYT

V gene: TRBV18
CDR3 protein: ASSPRREFGELF

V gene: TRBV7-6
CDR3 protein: ASSLRTGNEQF